The rows below give T cell receptor beta chains drawn from one sample of a study of OX40 agonist ivuxolimab in advanced cancers. Libraries were prepared by immunoSEQ multiplex PCR; TCRdb keeps only in-frame clonotypes and omits some of them. Of about 63,000 clones listed, around 85% are singletons. This material consisted of CD4+ or CD8+ T cells sorted from blood, taken in a trial of the OX40 agonist ivuxolimab. The source is an adult with an advanced solid tumor such as melanoma, head and neck, liver or kidney cancer. Both conserved end residues are part of each CDR3. The D gene is left open where the match is weak. Rows may omit the clone size; those that give it use once, few, many or a size class.

j_gene | v_gene | abundance | d_gene | CDR3nt | CDR3aa
TRBJ1-1 | TRBV5-1 | - | - | TGCGCCAGCAGCTTGGAGGTCATGAACACTGAAGCTTTCTTT | CASSLEVMNTEAFF
TRBJ1-1 | TRBV4-1 | - | - | TGCGCCAGCAGCCAAGATTGGCTTTGGAACACTGAAGCTTTCTTT | CASSQDWLWNTEAFF
TRBJ1-4 | TRBV5-5 | - | TRBD1 | TGTGCCAGCAGTCCTACAGGGGCAGTCATGGAAAAACTGTTTTTT | CASSPTGAVMEKLFF
TRBJ1-2 | TRBV6-1 | - | - | TGTGCCAGCAGTGAAGCTAGGACCGGGACAAGAGTAAACTATGGCTACACCTTC | CASSEARTGTRVNYGYTF
TRBJ1-1 | TRBV4-1 | few | TRBD1 | TGCGCCAGCAGCGGGACAGACAGGGTTGGCGCTTTCTTT | CASSGTDRVGAFF
TRBJ2-7 | TRBV27 | - | - | TGTGCCAGCAGTTTTTATTTGGACAGCTCCTACGAGCAGTACTTC | CASSFYLDSSYEQYF
TRBJ2-3 | TRBV7-9 | - | TRBD2 | TGTGCCAGCAGCTTCGGGGGGGTGTCCTCAGGAGATACGCAGTATTTT | CASSFGGVSSGDTQYF
TRBJ2-1 | TRBV28 | - | - | TGTGCCAGCAGCTACCTTGGGGTAACAGACAATGAGCAGTTCTTC | CASSYLGVTDNEQFF
TRBJ2-5 | TRBV5-1 | - | TRBD2 | TGCGCCAGCAGCCGCTTCGGGGGAGGGATTGGGGAGACCCAGTACTTC | CASSRFGGGIGETQYF
TRBJ2-3 | TRBV7-9 | once | TRBD2 | TGTGCCAGCACCTTACCCCGACTAGCGGGAGTAGATACGCAGTATTTT | CASTLPRLAGVDTQYF
TRBJ2-1 | TRBV11-3 | - | - | TGTGCCAGCAGCCCGTCGGTGGGCAAACGGCCGAGGCTGTTCTTC | CASSPSVGKRPRLFF
TRBJ2-3 | TRBV5-8 | - | - | TGTGCCAGCAACATGATTCTGGATACGCAGTATTTT | CASNMILDTQYF
TRBJ1-1 | TRBV18 | - | - | TGTGCCAGCTCACCCCTCGATTTTCCGGTGAACACTGAAGCTTTCTTT | CASSPLDFPVNTEAFF
TRBJ2-1 | TRBV5-1 | - | TRBD1 | TGCGCCAGCAGCTCATTCGACAGGGGCCAAGCTCGGGCCCGGAATGAGCAGTTCTTC | CASSSFDRGQARARNEQFF
TRBJ2-7 | TRBV5-4 | - | TRBD2 | TGTGCCAGCAGCGAACAGACCGGGACTAGTCGCGAGCAGTACTTC | CASSEQTGTSREQYF
TRBJ2-2 | TRBV27 | - | - | TGTGCCAGCCGTAGGGGGGCGGGCGGGGAGCTGTTTTTT | CASRRGAGGELFF
TRBJ2-7 | TRBV19 | - | - | TGTGCCAGTAGAGACCGACCGAACTACGAGCAGTACTTC | CASRDRPNYEQYF
TRBJ2-2 | TRBV5-1 | - | - | TGCGCCAGCAGCTTGAGCGGAGGCTGGGTCGGGGAGCTGTTTTTT | CASSLSGGWVGELFF
TRBJ1-1 | TRBV30 | - | - | TGTGCCTGGGGAGGGTACAGGGAGGGCACTGAAGCTTTCTTT | CAWGGYREGTEAFF
TRBJ2-1 | TRBV4-1 | - | TRBD2 | TGCGCCAGCAGCCCGCCGATCAGCGGGAGGGGGTACAATGAGCAGTTCTTC | CASSPPISGRGYNEQFF
TRBJ2-3 | TRBV4-2 | - | TRBD2 | TGTGCCAGCAGCCCCTTCGGGACTAGCGGGGCCAACCGTGGCACAGATACGCAGTATTTT | CASSPFGTSGANRGTDTQYF
TRBJ2-3 | TRBV5-4 | - | TRBD2 | TGTGCCAGCAGCTTGGTTGGACTAGCGCCTACGAATACGCAGTATTTT | CASSLVGLAPTNTQYF
TRBJ2-7 | TRBV27 | - | - | TGTGCCAGCAGGCTTTCGGGACGCCGCTCCTACGAGCAGTACTTC | CASRLSGRRSYEQYF
TRBJ2-2 | TRBV7-2 | - | TRBD1 | TGTGCCAGCAGCGATCCGTGGGACAGGGGGACGGTGGAGCTGTTTTTT | CASSDPWDRGTVELFF
TRBJ1-1 | TRBV5-1 | - | - | TGCGCCAGCAGCTATGGCCGGAACACTGAAGCTTTCTTT | CASSYGRNTEAFF
TRBJ2-6 | TRBV28 | - | - | TGTGCCAGCAGCCGTCCGGGAGGGGCCAACGTCCTGACTTTC | CASSRPGGANVLTF
TRBJ2-3 | TRBV9 | - | TRBD2 | TGTGCCAGCAGCGTAGGGTCGGGAGGGCCTATAGATACGCAGTATTTT | CASSVGSGGPIDTQYF
TRBJ2-1 | TRBV21-1 | - | - | TGTGCCAGCAGCAATGAGCTACTAGCGGGTATCTACAATGAGCAGTTCTTC | CASSNELLAGIYNEQFF
TRBJ2-7 | TRBV10-3 | - | - | TGTGCCATCAGTTGGACGGACCGGAGCTCCTACGAGCAGTACTTC | CAISWTDRSSYEQYF
TRBJ2-2 | TRBV29-1 | few | - | TGCAGCTCCCTAGAGGCCTGGGGCGGGGAGCTGTTTTTT | CSSLEAWGGELFF
TRBJ2-5 | TRBV28 | - | - | TGTGCCAGCAGAACCACAGGGTTGGGGACCCAGTACTTC | CASRTTGLGTQYF
TRBJ2-7 | TRBV20-1 | - | - | TGCAGTGTCTCGCCAGGGGACGAGCAGTACTTC | CSVSPGDEQYF
TRBJ2-1 | TRBV19 | - | TRBD1 | TGTGCCAGCCAAAAGGGACAGGCCTACAATGAGCAGTTCTTC | CASQKGQAYNEQFF
TRBJ2-3 | TRBV5-4 | - | - | TGTGCCAGCAGGTCCGGACTCTCGTCCACAGATACGCAGTATTTT | CASRSGLSSTDTQYF
TRBJ1-2 | TRBV2 | - | TRBD1 | TGTGCCAGCAGTGAATCCCGGGACAGGGGGCTCGGAGGTGATGGCTACACCTTC | CASSESRDRGLGGDGYTF
TRBJ1-5 | TRBV16 | - | - | TGTGCCAGCAGCCTAAGACAGTCTGGGTCCAATCAGCCCCAGCATTTT | CASSLRQSGSNQPQHF
TRBJ2-5 | TRBV11-3 | - | - | TGTGCCAGCAGCTTAGATGGGGGTGGCCAAGAGACCCAGTACTTC | CASSLDGGGQETQYF
TRBJ2-5 | TRBV6-1 | once | - | TGTGCCAGCCGGGGGGCCCCAACGGGAGAGACCCAGTACTTC | CASRGAPTGETQYF
TRBJ2-5 | TRBV29-1 | - | TRBD2 | TGCAGCGTTGAGGGAAGACTAGCGAAAGAGACCCAGTACTTC | CSVEGRLAKETQYF
TRBJ2-5 | TRBV18 | - | - | TGTGCCAGCTCACCAAGGATAGGGGGGAGTCAAGAGACCCAGTACTTC | CASSPRIGGSQETQYF
TRBJ1-3 | TRBV19 | - | TRBD1 | TGTGCCAGTAGAGCCGGGACAGGGAGAAACACCATATATTTT | CASRAGTGRNTIYF